This T cell receptor (beta chain) came from a study of radiation and T cells in renal cell carcinoma. This clone has more than one count but fewer than ten. Antigen unknown. Study-wide results and caveats: Top tumor clonotypes rose in blood 2 weeks post-radiation, then contracted.

V was pared by 7 bases and J by 3 bases, with 7 bases of the junction left unmatched. The germline V gene has CDR1 MNHNY and CDR2 SVGAGI (reference sequence). The CDR3 spans 15 residues. The protocol was immunoSEQ multiplex PCR, while the TCRdb copy is restricted to in-frame clones and leaves out a portion. The sample includes some 80,000 clones, over 65% seen only once; the top ten take about 2.5%. Time point in this sample: blood 4 weeks post-SBRT, at nephrectomy. The treatment was: 15 Gy SBRT to primary tumor, nephrectomy 4 weeks later. Nephrectomy followed 15 Gy stereotactic body radiation by 4 weeks. Serial blood draws occurred at baseline and 2 and 4 weeks post-SBRT.

This specimen was blood, taken from a patient whose treatment included radiotherapy and nephrectomy. This chain uses TRBV6-6 with TRBJ1-5; 9 bases align to TRBD1. This sequence originates from a woman aged 60-70 years with renal cell carcinoma. The CDR3: CASTLRTGDNQPQHF. DNA of the CDR3: TGTGCCAGCACGTTAAGGACAGGGGACAATCAGCCCCAGCATTTT.